This TCR beta chain is from a study of monozygotic twins with inflammatory bowel disease. Study conclusions and caveats: Inverse Simpson values showed less TCRbeta diversity in IBD patients than in their healthy co-twins. Cells of different T cell subtypes could not be told apart.

In regard to this clonotype: Its antigen is unknown.

TCRdb reworked the 5' RACE reads into one entry per CDR3 protein, no DNA. Its listing shows approximately 160,000 distinct CDR3 sequences. Collection of a roughly 2.3 ml blood sample took place per donor. This clonotype originated in a human donor with ulcerative colitis or Crohn's disease, or a healthy co-twin of an affected twin (not recorded which). Sequencing was carried out using blood.

The CDR3 protein is CASSLIGGEQYF. The genes are TRBV12-3 or TRBV12-4 and TRBJ2-7; TCRdb proposes TRBD2, but this gene call is untestable without DNA. The CDR3 length is 12 residues.